The 7 T cell receptor beta chains below all came from one sample that was sequenced in a study of glioma-infiltrating T cells after dendritic cell vaccination. Profiled with immunoSEQ multiplex PCR; TCRdb holds only in-frame clones, not every one. The repertoire holds 50,000 to 80,000 clones, with approximately 78% as singletons. Specimen: blood, collected before dendritic cell vaccination. The receptors derive from a human donor with glioblastoma.

The chain links TRBV5-1 to TRBJ2-2; TRBD2 matches at 8 bases. Germline V gives CDR1 SGHRS, CDR2 YFSETQ. The CDR3 has 15 residues. V lost 7 bases and J lost 0; bases outside the gene matches: 5. CDR3 region: CASSGGETNTGELFF. DNA of the CDR3: TGCGCCAGCTCCGGGGGGGAAACGAACACCGGGGAGCTGTTTTTT.

The CDR3, as DNA: TGCGCCAGCAGCAAAGGGACAGGGGAAGGTTCACCCCTCCACTTT. Protein: CASSKGTGEGSPLHF. The chain carries TRBV4-1 and TRBJ1-6, with 10 nucleotides matching TRBD1. Germline V lookup: CDR1 MGHRA, CDR2 YSYEKL. The CDR3 has 15 amino acids. The J segment lost 9 bases and the V segment lost 5 bases, leaving 7 bases of the junction unmatched.

The chain combines TRBV19 with TRBJ2-1; 9 bases agree with TRBD2. This CDR3 has 16 residues. Germline loops: CDR1 LNHDA, CDR2 SQIVND (reference sequence). Trimming at V came to 5 bases and at J to 8 bases, leaving 13 bases not matched to a gene. The CDR3 here is CASSPSGGGAIDEQFF. The CDR3 coding sequence is TGTGCCAGTAGTCCGAGTGGCGGGGGGGCCATCGATGAGCAGTTCTTC.

The chain carries TRBV5-1 and TRBJ2-3, with D perhaps TRBD1 (5 bases). This CDR3 comprises 15 residues. V shed 5 bases and J shed 2 bases, with 15 bases lying between them. Germline V gene lookup returns CDR1 SGHRS and CDR2 YFSETQ. In DNA form, the CDR3 reads TGCGCCAGCAGTAAGCAGCAGGGTTACACAGATACGCAGTATTTT. Its protein is CASSKQQGYTDTQYF.

The chain employs TRBV27 and TRBJ2-5, with D possibly being TRBD2 (6 bases). V was pared by 5 bases and J by 0 bases, with 13 bases between. This CDR3 contains 15 residues. Germline lookup yields CDR1 MNHEY and CDR2 SMNVEV (reference sequence). CDR3: CASSLGWGDQETQYF. For the CDR3, the DNA is TGTGCCAGCAGTCTGGGGTGGGGGGACCAAGAGACCCAGTACTTC.

The gene calls are TRBV5-1 and TRBJ2-1; D gene unclear. V was trimmed by 0 bases and J by 4 bases, leaving 14 bases between them. CDR1 is SGHRS, CDR2 YFSETQ, per germline. This CDR3 has 16 residues. The CDR3 protein is CASSLAAGRGYNEQFF. For the CDR3, the DNA is TGCGCCAGCAGCTTGGCGGCCGGCCGAGGATACAATGAGCAGTTCTTC.

In its sample, this clone was seen once. The CDR3 reads CASSRLAGGHETQYF. The DNA for the CDR3 is TGTGCCAGCAGTCGACTAGCGGGGGGGCATGAGACCCAGTACTTC. This chain joins TRBV2 and TRBJ2-5; TRBD2 aligns across 14 bases. The V segment lost 5 bases and the J segment 5 bases; nucleotides outside the gene matches: 4. The germline V gene encodes CDR1 SNHLY and CDR2 FYNNEI. CDR3 size: 15 residues.